This section outlines one T cell receptor beta chain sequence together with its context. Antigen unknown. The sample comes from a study of pediatric ulcerative colitis. During colonoscopy, one to two rectal pinch biopsies were collected. No immunosuppressive drugs were given to ulcerative colitis patients before diagnostic colonoscopy. The CDR3 totals 12 residues. V lost 6 bases, J lost 8 bases, and 4 bases stayed unmatched. CDR1 and CDR2 from the germline V gene are SNHLY and FYNNEI. This was a survey-level run. Clones were sequenced by immunoSEQ multiplex PCR, and TCRdb holds only the in-frame ones, with some missing. In the table there are 30,000 to 45,000 clones, around 73% of which are singletons. Broader study findings: Compared with controls, ulcerative colitis showed greater blood-rectum clone sharing.

The chain is built from TRBV2 and TRBJ2-1; 7 bases map to TRBD2. Sequencing was performed on gut tissue. The sequence was collected from a boy younger than 18 with moderate ulcerative colitis. The CDR3 spells CASRRERDEQFF. The DNA of the CDR3 is TGTGCCAGCAGGCGGGAGCGCGATGAGCAGTTCTTC.